Sequencing of this T cell receptor beta chain was carried out in a study of pediatric ulcerative colitis. Concerning this clone: Its antigen is unknown.

Study-wide points: Ulcerative colitis patients shared more blood-rectal clones than controls. Clonal expansions reduced rectal repertoire diversity in acute severe colitis. Blood-derived T cells may be present in rectal pinch biopsies.

Rectal tissue came from one to two pinch biopsies taken at colonoscopy. The V gene end was trimmed by 6 bases and the J gene end by 8 bases; junction bases not matched to a gene: 7. Germline V gene lookup returns CDR1 MNHEY and CDR2 SMNVEV (reference sequence). The CDR3 contains 13 residues. Up to 500,000 reads were sequenced per sample. TCRdb keeps only in-frame clones here, not all; method: immunoSEQ multiplex PCR. The profile shows some 25,000 clones, 65% to 80% of them singletons. J is TRBJ2-1 and V is TRBV27; 7 positions match TRBD2. The sequenced sample was gut tissue. The source of this sequence is a boy younger than 18 with severe ulcerative colitis. CDR3 amino acids: CASSREAGHEQFF. The CDR3 region has the DNA TGTGCCAGCAGCCGGGAGGCGGGTCATGAGCAGTTCTTC.